This T cell receptor beta chain was identified in a study of prognosis after radiotherapy for stage I lung cancer. The study's findings and limits: Where distant metastases developed, patients had lower Shannon entropy after stereotactic body radiation therapy. The study found that unique TCR clone counts fell after stereotactic body radiation therapy, median 10,088 versus 6,861.

Two-round multiplex PCR amplified TCR beta CDR3 from genomic DNA. Round-one PCR had primers specific to each TRBV and TRBJ gene. Via MiXCR, TCRdb re-called the multiplex PCR reads, giving one row per CDR3 protein. The sample has under 75,000 distinct CDR3 sequences, roughly 29% seen once. The CDR3 is made up of 11 amino acids. Germline CDR1 is MNHEY and CDR2 is SMNVEV (reference sequence). With 5 bases removed from V and 14 bases from J, the gap between germline ends came to 12 bases. With two time points in the design, approximately 6.3 milliliters of peripheral blood were drawn at each one. This clonotype came up many times. Its antigen is as yet unknown.

This receptor was taken from a donor over 45 with non-small cell lung cancer. The rearrangement joins TRBV27 to TRBJ1-4; D is perhaps TRBD1 (5 bases). Sequenced here: PBMCs, sampled before or after stereotactic body radiation therapy (not recorded which). Here the CDR3 reads CASSNGRGLFF. CDR3 sequence (DNA): TGTGCCAGCAGTAACGGAAGGGGCCTGTTTTTT.